This record looks at one T cell receptor (beta chain) sequence and its context. Antigen: not known. The data are from a study of PD-1 blockade in classical Hodgkin lymphoma. For the study at large: Every 2 weeks, patients had 3 mg/kg nivolumab intravenously. Findings and caveats of the study: The drivers behind the repertoire differences, possibly disease activity or prior therapy, remain undefined. Healthy donors were reported to have higher baseline TCR diversity than newly diagnosed patients.

This CDR3 has 19 amino acids. J gave up 6 bases and V 5 bases, and 15 bases lay outside the gene matches. Per germline, CDR1 SGHDN and CDR2 FVKESK. Profiling relied on immunoSEQ multiplex PCR, and the TCRdb table lists in-frame clones only, not all of them. Of around 96,000 clones listed, around four fifths are singletons. Following autologous stem cell transplantation, relapse occurred in every patient, and exposure to brentuximab vedotin varied. The chain is built from TRBV14 and TRBJ2-3, with 15 bases aligning to TRBD2. This specimen was peripheral blood mononuclear cells (PBMCs), taken at baseline. The clonotype comes from a human donor with classical Hodgkin lymphoma. The CDR3 sequence is CASSLGLAGGSALRDTQYF. The CDR3 DNA is TGTGCCAGCAGCTTGGGACTAGCGGGAGGAAGTGCTTTGAGGGATACGCAGTATTTT.